A single sample is the source of the 25 T cell receptor beta chains below, sequenced in a study of OX40 agonist ivuxolimab in advanced cancers. Clones were sequenced by immunoSEQ multiplex PCR, and TCRdb holds only the in-frame ones, with some missing. In the table there are 60,000 to 75,000 clones, 85% to 90% of which are singletons. The sample consisted of CD4+ or CD8+ T cells sorted from blood, taken in a trial of the OX40 agonist ivuxolimab. These receptors came from an adult with an advanced solid tumor such as melanoma, head and neck, liver or kidney cancer.

This clone was counted once. The rearrangement joins TRBV19 to TRBJ2-7; no firm D call. V dropped 5 bases and J dropped 0 bases, with 8 bases sitting between them. The CDR3 runs 13 residues. Germline values: CDR1 LNHDA, CDR2 SQIVND (reference sequence). CDR3 nucleotide sequence: TGTGCCAGTAGTTTCCTTCTCTCCTACGAGCAGTACTTC. Translated, it gives CASSFLLSYEQYF.

This clone has a handful of counts. The chain couples TRBV10-3 to TRBJ2-1; D is ambiguous. From germline, CDR1 is ENHRY and CDR2 SYGVKD. CDR3 length: 13 residues. Between the trimmed V and J ends, which lost 6 bases and 4 bases, there was a span of 10 bases. The CDR3 loop reads CAISTFEYNEQFF. DNA for the CDR3: TGTGCCATCAGCACCTTTGAATACAATGAGCAGTTCTTC.

V is TRBV5-1 and J is TRBJ2-7; no clear D gene. The CDR3 consists of 12 residues. Trimming took off 1 base at V and 0 bases at J, with 2 bases between the two ends. Germline V lookup: CDR1 SGHRS, CDR2 YFSETQ. CDR3 bases: TGCGCCAGCAGCTTGAGCTCCTACGAGCAGTACTTC. Its translation is CASSLSSYEQYF.

The chain joins TRBV4-2 to TRBJ2-7; 7 bases map to TRBD2. Germline-derived CDR1 and CDR2 are LGHNA and YNFKEQ. Germline trimming cut 1 base from V and 2 bases from J; bases unmatched to any gene: 5. The CDR3 contains 15 residues. The CDR3 bases are TGTGCCAGCAGCCAAGCCACCCGGGGGGCCTACGAGCAGTACTTC. Its translation is CASSQATRGAYEQYF.

The CDR3 DNA reads as TGCGCCAGCAGCCAAGAGAGGACAGGCGAATTTGAAAAACTGTTTTTT. This sequence encodes CASSQERTGEFEKLFF. V is TRBV4-1 and J is TRBJ1-4, with 7 bases lining up with TRBD1. Germline V lookup: CDR1 MGHRA, CDR2 YSYEKL. V was clipped by 0 bases and J by 7 bases; unmatched bases: 8. The CDR3 spans 16 residues.

The genes are TRBV6-1 and TRBJ2-5; 9 bases line up with TRBD2. The V gene end was trimmed by 5 bases and the J gene end by 2 bases; junction bases not matched to a gene: 3. In germline, CDR1 is MNHNS, CDR2 SASEGT. This CDR3 is built from 14 residues. CDR3 in amino acids: CASSFSGGQETQYF. The CDR3, as DNA: TGTGCCAGCAGTTTTAGCGGGGGACAAGAGACCCAGTACTTC.

The CDR3 nucleotides are TGTGCCAGCAGCTTGGATTACAATGAGCAGTTCTTC. This encodes CASSLDYNEQFF. V usage is TRBV5-4 and J usage is TRBJ2-1; D is unclear. There are 12 residues in the CDR3. Germline CDR1 reads SGHNT; CDR2 reads YYREEE (reference sequence). The V and J ends lost 0 bases and 4 bases respectively, with 2 bases between them.

This clone appeared once. The gene calls are TRBV19 and TRBJ2-1; 9 nucleotides match TRBD1. The CDR3 contains 14 residues. Germline V gene sequence: CDR1 LNHDA, CDR2 SQIVND (reference sequence). V lost 6 bases to trimming and J lost 8 bases; unmatched junction nucleotides: 8. CDR3 sequence reads: CASSPGQGNDEQFF. CDR3 DNA: TGTGCCAGTAGCCCCGGACAGGGGAACGATGAGCAGTTCTTC.

This sequence joins TRBV4-1 and TRBJ2-5, with 9 bases aligning to TRBD1. CDR1 is MGHRA and CDR2 is YSYEKL in the germline V gene. Germline trimming cut 4 bases from V and 5 bases from J; bases unmatched to any gene: 5. The CDR3 covers 14 residues. The CDR3 sequence is CASSLQGAGETQYF. The DNA for the CDR3 is TGCGCCAGCAGCCTACAGGGGGCAGGGGAGACCCAGTACTTC.

This clone was recorded only once. The chain combines TRBV30 with TRBJ2-5; 7 bases are shared with TRBD2. Germline loops: CDR1 GTSNPN, CDR2 SVGIG (reference sequence). With 3 bases clipped from V and 5 bases from J, the junction kept 15 bases outside the gene matches. This CDR3 is built from 16 residues. CDR3 residues: CAWRLGSGGRGETQYF. For the CDR3, the DNA is TGTGCCTGGAGATTGGGGTCGGGAGGCCGTGGGGAGACCCAGTACTTC.

In its sample, this clone was seen a few times. The J gene is TRBJ1-2, the V gene TRBV30; D not certain. The CDR3 spans 13 residues. V was shortened by 5 bases and J by 1 base, with 11 bases between the two germline ends. Germline V gives CDR1 GTSNPN, CDR2 SVGIG (reference sequence). CDR3 protein: CAWRGFSNYGYTF. In DNA form, the CDR3 reads TGTGCCTGGCGAGGCTTTAGTAACTATGGCTACACCTTC.

The genes are TRBV6-1 and TRBJ1-2; perhaps TRBD1 as D (5 bases). V lost 8 bases and J lost 7, with 17 bases in between. The CDR3 covers 13 residues. The germline CDR1 and CDR2 sequences are MNHNS and SASEGT. CDR3 protein: CASSGTASPGYTF. DNA for the CDR3: TGTGCCAGCTCCGGGACGGCTAGTCCTGGCTACACCTTC.

The chain joins TRBV30 to TRBJ1-6; a weak D match, TRBD1 (5 bases). Between the trimmed V and J ends, which lost 4 bases and 9 bases, there was a span of 10 bases. Germline-derived CDR1 and CDR2 are GTSNPN and SVGIG (reference sequence). This CDR3 comprises 12 residues. CDR3 nucleotide sequence: TGTGCCTGGATGCGGGACGGTTCACCCCTCCACTTT. The encoded protein is CAWMRDGSPLHF.

The rearrangement uses TRBV28 and TRBJ1-2, with D tentatively TRBD1 (6 bases). V shed 2 bases and J shed 4 bases, with 8 bases lying between them. Germline V gene data show CDR1 as MDHEN and CDR2 as SYDVKM. The CDR3 has 13 amino acids. CDR3 loop: CASSLTGFYGYTF. DNA of the CDR3: TGTGCCAGCAGTTTAACAGGGTTCTATGGCTACACCTTC.

The rearrangement joins TRBV10-3 to TRBJ2-3; the match to TRBD2 covers 9 bases. The trim removed 6 bases at V and 2 bases at J, leaving 21 bases unmatched. The germline CDR1 and CDR2 sequences are ENHRY and SYGVKD. The CDR3 contains 20 residues. In nucleotides, the CDR3 is TGTGCCATCAGCGGCACGGGACGGCGCGATAGGACTAGCGACACAGATACGCAGTATTTT. This sequence encodes CAISGTGRRDRTSDTDTQYF.

This clone was picked up a small number of times. The rearrangement joins TRBV6-1 to TRBJ1-4; a possible D gene is TRBD1 (5 bases). V was clipped by 3 bases and J by 4 bases, with 15 bases between them. The germline V gene has CDR1 MNHNS and CDR2 SASEGT. This CDR3 region has 16 residues. CDR3 nucleotides: TGTGCCAGCAGTGATCGGGGCGTAGGAAGTAATGAAAAACTGTTTTTT. As protein: CASSDRGVGSNEKLFF.

The genes are TRBV2 and TRBJ2-7; tentatively, D is TRBD2 (5 bases). Trimming removed 6 bases from V and 2 bases from J, with 17 bases in between. From germline, CDR1 is SNHLY and CDR2 FYNNEI. The CDR3 consists of 15 residues. Here the CDR3 DNA reads TGTGCCAGCAGAGACCTAACGGAGGCAGCCTACGAGCAGTACTTC. Amino acid sequence: CASRDLTEAAYEQYF.

This clone was picked up one time. The chain couples TRBV7-3 to TRBJ1-2, with no clear D. Germline lookup yields CDR1 SGHTA and CDR2 FQGTGA. This CDR3 has 14 amino acids. With 5 bases removed from V and 4 bases from J, the gap between germline ends came to 14 bases. The CDR3 loop reads CASSPNDAGYGYTF. The DNA for the CDR3 is TGTGCCAGCAGCCCAAATGACGCGGGCTATGGCTACACCTTC.

This CDR3 reads CASSSGQFNEKLFF. The CDR3 coding sequence is TGTGCCAGCAGTTCAGGACAGTTTAATGAAAAACTGTTTTTT. The V and J genes are TRBV28 and TRBJ1-4, with D perhaps TRBD1 (6 bases). Germline CDR1 reads MDHEN; CDR2 reads SYDVKM. Trimming removed 4 bases at V and 4 bases at J, with 10 bases between. This CDR3 is 14 amino acids long.

V and J are TRBV6-6 and TRBJ1-5; 7 bases are a match to TRBD1. The CDR3 runs to 12 residues. Germline-derived CDR1 and CDR2 are MNHNY and SVGAGI (reference sequence). Trimming removed 8 bases from V and 6 bases from J; junction bases left unmatched: 4. CDR3 DNA sequence: TGTGCCAGCTGCTACAGGGGTCAGCCCCAGCATTTT. It specifies CASCYRGQPQHF.

Only one count was recorded for this clone. CDR3 residues: CASSTDRISTDTQYF. DNA of the CDR3: TGTGCCAGCAGCACAGACAGAATTAGCACAGATACGCAGTATTTT. The V gene is TRBV7-2, the J gene TRBJ2-3; a possible D gene is TRBD1 (5 bases). V shed 5 bases and J shed 0 bases, with 12 bases lying between them. CDR3 length equals 15 residues. The germline V gene has CDR1 SGHTA and CDR2 FQGNSA.

The chain carries TRBV9 and TRBJ2-3; D ambiguous. Trimming stripped 0 bases from V and 0 bases from J, with 11 bases between. The germline V gene has CDR1 SGDLS and CDR2 YYNGEE. The length of the CDR3 is 16 residues. CDR3 sequence reads: CASSVVGVSSTDTQYF. CDR3 nucleotides: TGTGCCAGCAGCGTAGTCGGAGTCAGTAGCACAGATACGCAGTATTTT.

This chain connects TRBV28 to TRBJ1-5; 8 positions agree with TRBD1. Per the germline V gene, CDR1 is MDHEN and CDR2 is SYDVKM. V was clipped by 7 bases and J by 6 bases; unmatched bases: 8. The CDR3 runs 14 residues. The CDR3 spells CASKLSGGGQPQHF. CDR3 DNA sequence: TGTGCCAGCAAACTATCAGGGGGCGGTCAGCCCCAGCATTTT. Full variable domain (rest looked up from reference TRBV28 and TRBJ1-5): DVKVTQSSRYLVKRTGEKVFLECVQDMDHENMFWYRQDPGLGLRLIYFSYDVKMKEKGDIPEGYSVSREKKERFSLILESASTNQTSMYLCASKLSGGGQPQHFGDGTRLSIL.

The rearrangement uses TRBV7-9 and TRBJ2-2; the D is unclear. The germline V gene has CDR1 SEHNR and CDR2 FQNEAQ (reference sequence). Trimming took off 1 base at V and 5 bases at J, with 14 bases between the two ends. The CDR3 has 16 amino acids. Written as DNA, the CDR3 is TGTGCCAGCAGCTTAGAGGTTTTATCAAGGACCGGGGAGCTGTTTTTT. It encodes CASSLEVLSRTGELFF.

V and J are TRBV18 and TRBJ2-1; TRBD1 aligns across 9 bases. Germline CDR1 is KGHSH and CDR2 is LQKENI. V was pared by 2 bases and J by 1 base, with 0 bases of the junction left unmatched. CDR3 length: 15 residues. Here the CDR3 DNA reads TGTGCCAGCTCACCAGGGACAGGGTCCTACAATGAGCAGTTCTTC. This sequence encodes CASSPGTGSYNEQFF.